These 32 T cell receptor beta chains share one sample of origin, sequenced in a study of blood T cell repertoires in COVID-19. The protocol was immunoSEQ multiplex PCR, while the TCRdb copy is restricted to in-frame clones and leaves out a portion. Of about 200,000 clones detected, 70% to 90% appear once; the ten largest clones hold approximately 10%. What was sequenced was peripheral blood. The receptor set was obtained from a human donor with active or convalescent COVID-19. The donor label of this sample is uncertain.

CDR3 bases: TGTGCCAGCAGCCAAGATCTGGGGGGACCTGAAGCTTTCTTT. This codes for CASSQDLGGPEAFF. This chain connects TRBV3-1 (or the pseudogene TRBV3-2) to TRBJ1-1; D is perhaps TRBD1 (5 bases). The CDR3 contains 14 residues. Trimming stripped 0 bases from V and 6 bases from J, with 11 bases between. CDR1 and CDR2 from the germline V gene are LGHDT and YNNKEL (reference sequence).

V gene TRBV18 combines with J gene TRBJ1-6; no clear D. This CDR3 has 17 amino acids. Per the germline V gene, CDR1 is KGHSH and CDR2 is LQKENI. Trimming took off 0 bases at V and 1 base at J, with 10 bases between the two ends. The CDR3 region is CASSPPRAQSYNSPLHF. In DNA form, the CDR3 reads TGTGCCAGCTCACCACCGAGGGCGCAATCCTATAATTCACCCCTCCACTTT.

The chain recombines TRBV3-1 (or the pseudogene TRBV3-2) with TRBJ1-4, with a tentative D call TRBD1 (5 bases). The CDR3 is 15 amino acids. Between the trimmed V and J ends, which lost 4 bases and 4 bases, there was a span of 13 bases. Germline V lookup: CDR1 LGHDT, CDR2 YNNKEL (reference sequence). This CDR3 reads CASSRQRGDNEKLFF. The DNA for the CDR3 is TGTGCCAGCAGCCGCCAGCGGGGGGATAATGAAAAACTGTTTTTT.

The chain combines TRBV9 with TRBJ2-5, with 9 bases that match TRBD2. V shed 5 bases, J shed 5 bases, and the junction held 16 bases outside the gene matches. The CDR3 covers 17 residues. Germline CDR1 and CDR2: SGDLS and YYNGEE. This chain's CDR3 is CASSVSAGGLIIETQYF. In DNA, the CDR3 is TGTGCCAGCAGTGTATCGGCGGGAGGGCTAATCATTGAGACCCAGTACTTC. Drawing the rest from reference TRBV9 and TRBJ2-5, the complete variable domain is DSGVTQTPKHLITATGQRVTLRCSPRSGDLSVYWYQQSLDQGLQFLIQYYNGEERAKGNILERFSAQQFPDLHSELNLSSLELGDSALYFCASSVSAGGLIIETQYFGPGTRLLVL.

The DNA for the CDR3 is TGTGCCAGCAGTGAAGGTGGAGGGTCAGGGACGTACTATGGCTACACCTTC. Amino acids: CASSEGGGSGTYYGYTF. This chain uses TRBV25-1 with TRBJ1-2; D is perhaps TRBD1 (5 bases). Trimming removed 2 bases from V and 3 bases from J, with 19 bases in between. Germline-derived CDR1 and CDR2 are MGHDK and SYGVNS. The CDR3 extends over 17 amino acids.

This rearrangement joins TRBV3-1 (or the pseudogene TRBV3-2) to TRBJ1-6; TRBD1 aligns across 7 bases. Germline assignment: CDR1 LGHDT and CDR2 YNNKEL (reference sequence). The CDR3 is 14 residues long. V dropped 4 bases and J dropped 13; count of bases not matched to a gene: 10. The CDR3 region is CASSRGTVQNPLHF. The CDR3 DNA sequence: TGTGCCAGCAGCCGCGGGACAGTCCAGAATCCCCTCCACTTT.

This chain links TRBV2 with TRBJ2-5, with TRBD2 identical over 9 bases. Germline V gives CDR1 SNHLY, CDR2 FYNNEI. The CDR3 has 13 amino acids. J lost 4 bases, V lost 11 bases, and 8 bases had no gene match. CDR3 amino acids: CACLAGVGETQYF. CDR3 DNA sequence: TGTGCCTGTTTAGCGGGAGTTGGAGAGACCCAGTACTTC.

The J gene is TRBJ1-5, the V gene TRBV11-2; the D is unclear. Germline loops: CDR1 SGHAT, CDR2 FQNNGV. V gave up 0 bases and J gave up 7 bases, with 10 bases separating them. The CDR3 has 14 amino acids. Here the CDR3 DNA reads TGTGCCAGCAGCTTAGATCGAGGCCAGCAGCCCCAGCATTTT. Its protein is CASSLDRGQQPQHF.

The chain recombines TRBV3-1 (or the pseudogene TRBV3-2) with TRBJ2-7, with 8 bases identical to TRBD2. V gave up 1 base and J gave up 2 bases; unmatched junction bases: 7. Germline V gene sequence: CDR1 LGHDT, CDR2 YNNKEL (reference sequence). This CDR3 comprises 16 residues. The CDR3: CASSQASGGGPYEQYF. As DNA, the CDR3 is TGTGCCAGCAGCCAAGCAAGCGGGGGAGGGCCCTACGAGCAGTACTTC.

The chain has TRBV6-5 and TRBJ1-2, with TRBD1 matching 8 bases. Trimming removed 4 bases from V and 4 bases from J; junction bases left unmatched: 5. Germline V CDR1 and CDR2: MNHEY, SVGAGI. This CDR3 contains 14 residues. The CDR3 DNA sequence: TGTGCCAGCAGTTTAGGACAGGGATTCTATGGCTACACCTTC. Its translation is CASSLGQGFYGYTF.

The chain has TRBV29-1 and TRBJ1-2, with 10 bases fitting TRBD1. With V trimmed by 7 bases and J by 4 bases, 3 bases remained unmatched. The CDR3 runs 12 residues. Per the germline V gene, CDR1 is SQVTM and CDR2 is ANQGSEA. CDR3 coding DNA: TGCAGCGCGACAGGGGGCAGCTATGGCTACACCTTC. It encodes CSATGGSYGYTF.

This clone has only a few counts. The chain carries TRBV30 and TRBJ1-4, with D unclear. Germline CDR1 is GTSNPN and CDR2 is SVGIG (reference sequence). V gave up 3 bases and J gave up 6 bases, with 17 bases separating them. CDR3 length: 15 amino acids. The CDR3 reads CAWRKPNKNYEKLFF. CDR3 nucleotides: TGTGCCTGGAGAAAACCGAATAAAAACTATGAAAAACTGTTTTTT.

This rearrangement joins TRBV9 to TRBJ2-7, with a tentative D call TRBD2 (6 bases). The V and J ends lost 0 bases and 3 bases respectively, with 13 bases between them. The length of the CDR3 is 15 residues. The germline gives CDR1 SGDLS, CDR2 YYNGEE. DNA of the CDR3: TGTGCCAGCAGCGTAGGTGGGGGGAACTACTACGAGCAGTACTTC. Encoded protein: CASSVGGGNYYEQYF. The variable domain in full, completed from reference TRBV9 and TRBJ2-7, reads DSGVTQTPKHLITATGQRVTLRCSPRSGDLSVYWYQQSLDQGLQFLIQYYNGEERAKGNILERFSAQQFPDLHSELNLSSLELGDSALYFCASSVGGGNYYEQYFGPGTRLTVT.

This chain uses TRBV4-2 with TRBJ2-3; TRBD2 matches at 7 bases. Germline CDR1 LGHNA, CDR2 YNFKEQ. The CDR3 runs to 17 residues. V trimming: 4 bases; J trimming: 1 base; junction bases outside the gene matches: 11. CDR3 region: CASSPQVTSRGTDTQYF. For the CDR3, the DNA is TGTGCCAGCAGCCCGCAAGTGACTAGCAGGGGCACAGATACGCAGTATTTT.

The chain couples TRBV5-4 to TRBJ2-2; 8 nucleotides align to TRBD1. The trim removed 0 bases at V and 0 bases at J, leaving 7 bases unmatched. Looked up from germline, CDR1 is SGHNT and CDR2 is YYREEE (reference sequence). This CDR3 contains 18 residues. This CDR3 is CASSLALGQGSNTGELFF. For the CDR3, the DNA is TGTGCCAGCAGCTTGGCGTTAGGACAGGGATCGAACACCGGGGAGCTGTTTTTT.

The rearrangement uses TRBV6-6 and TRBJ2-7; 7 bases fit TRBD2. V lost 2 bases, J lost 0 bases, and 7 bases stayed unmatched. CDR1 and CDR2 from the germline V gene are MNHNY and SVGAGI (reference sequence). The CDR3 has 16 residues. The CDR3 DNA reads as TGTGCCAGCAGTTACCTTGGTAGCGGGCCCTCCTACGAGCAGTACTTC. Its protein is CASSYLGSGPSYEQYF.

The chain employs TRBV5-1 and TRBJ2-1, with D possibly matching TRBD2 (6 bases). Trimming left V 2 bases short and J 2 bases short, with 14 bases between. CDR1 is SGHRS, CDR2 YFSETQ, per germline. CDR3 size: 16 residues. The chain's CDR3 is CASSFSEGGTYNEQFF. In DNA, the CDR3 is TGCGCCAGCAGCTTCTCAGAGGGAGGCACCTACAATGAGCAGTTCTTC.

The chain has TRBV7-9 and TRBJ1-1, with a possible D match to TRBD1 (5 bases). CDR1 and CDR2 (germline): SEHNR, FQNEAQ (reference sequence). Trimming pared 5 bases from V and 6 bases from J, leaving 13 bases between. The CDR3 loop spans 13 amino acids. The CDR3 protein is CASSTGGGAEAFF. In nucleotides, the CDR3 is TGTGCCAGCAGCACCGGGGGAGGCGCTGAAGCTTTCTTT.

V usage is TRBV7-2 and J usage is TRBJ1-1; D possibly corresponds to TRBD1 (6 bases). V lost 1 base and J lost 8, with 11 bases in between. Germline values: CDR1 SGHTA, CDR2 FQGNSA. This CDR3 region has 13 residues. The CDR3 is CASSLGTGREAFF. CDR3 nucleotide sequence: TGTGCCAGCAGCTTAGGAACAGGGCGGGAAGCTTTCTTT.

This rearrangement joins TRBV5-1 to TRBJ1-1, with 8 bases matching TRBD1. V trimming: 4 bases; J trimming: 1 base; junction bases outside the gene matches: 6. Germline lookup yields CDR1 SGHRS and CDR2 YFSETQ. This CDR3 spans 15 amino acids. CDR3 residues: CASSPETGANTEAFF. CDR3 DNA: TGCGCCAGCAGCCCAGAGACAGGGGCGAACACTGAAGCTTTCTTT.

The CDR3 protein is CASSLYYEQYF. CDR3 bases: TGTGCCAGCAGCTTATACTACGAGCAGTACTTC. The chain employs TRBV7-3 and TRBJ2-7; D ambiguous. The V end was cut by 2 bases, the J end by 3 bases, with 2 bases between. This CDR3 has 11 residues. Germline V gene sequence: CDR1 SGHTA, CDR2 FQGTGA.

The rearrangement links TRBV20-1 to TRBJ2-7; 8 positions match TRBD1. Germline-derived CDR1 and CDR2 are DFQATT and SNEGSKA (reference sequence). This CDR3 is 13 amino acids long. J lost 5 bases, V lost 3 bases, and 6 bases had no gene match. The CDR3 nucleotides are TGCAGTGCTAGTCAGGGGGCGCAAAACGAGCAGTACTTC. This gives the protein CSASQGAQNEQYF.

The J gene is TRBJ2-1, the V gene TRBV7-3; D unclear. The CDR3 length is 15 residues. V lost 0 bases and J lost 7, with 13 bases in between. Germline-derived CDR1 and CDR2 are SGHTA and FQGTGA. In nucleotides, the CDR3 is TGTGCCAGCAGCTTAACGTCCAGGTCTTTTAATGAGCAGTTCTTC. Translating it yields CASSLTSRSFNEQFF.

CDR3 sequence: CASSPPGLAGYTDTQYF. CDR3 bases: TGTGCCAGTAGTCCACCGGGACTAGCGGGGTACACAGATACGCAGTATTTT. This chain uses TRBV19 with TRBJ2-3; TRBD2 aligns across 13 bases. Germline CDR1 LNHDA, CDR2 SQIVND (reference sequence). The CDR3 length is 17 residues. The junction had 7 bases not matched to a gene; V was cut back by 5 bases and J by 2 bases.

The chain recombines TRBV29-1 with TRBJ1-2; TRBD1 matches 7 bases. Germline trimming cut 6 bases from V and 3 bases from J; bases unmatched to any gene: 10. There are 14 residues in the CDR3. Germline-derived CDR1 and CDR2 are SQVTM and ANQGSEA. CDR3 DNA: TGCAGCGTAAGAGAAGGGGGGACAGACTATGGCTACACCTTC. Amino acid sequence: CSVREGGTDYGYTF. The complete variable domain, with remaining parts taken from reference TRBV29-1 and TRBJ1-2, reads SAVISQKPSRDICQRGTSLTIQCQVDSQVTMMFWYRQQPGQSLTLIATANQGSEATYESGFVIDKFPISRPNLTFSTLTVSNMSPEDSSIYLCSVREGGTDYGYTFGSGTRLTVV.

The chain has TRBV6-6 and TRBJ1-2, with a weak D call TRBD1 (5 bases). CDR1 is MNHNY and CDR2 is SVGAGI in the germline V gene (reference sequence). V lost 4 bases and J lost 2, with 14 bases in between. The CDR3 contains 15 residues. The CDR3 spells CASSSPKEGNYGYTF. The DNA for the CDR3 is TGTGCCAGCAGTTCCCCTAAGGAGGGGAACTATGGCTACACCTTC.

This rearrangement joins TRBV4-3 to TRBJ2-7; D might be TRBD2 (6 bases). The CDR3 extends over 16 amino acids. Per germline, CDR1 LGHNA and CDR2 YSLEER. V was clipped by 1 base and J by 7 bases, with 20 bases between them. CDR3 nucleotides: TGCGCCAGCAGCCAAGGGGCAGGGCGGTCCAGCGGGGAGCAGTACTTC. It specifies CASSQGAGRSSGEQYF.

J is TRBJ2-3 and V is TRBV10-3, with 9 bases lining up with TRBD1. From germline, CDR1 is ENHRY and CDR2 SYGVKD. The CDR3 contains 14 residues. With 6 bases clipped from V and 4 bases from J, the junction kept 5 bases outside the gene matches. CDR3 in amino acids: CAIRPGQGADTQYF. The CDR3 nucleotides are TGTGCCATCAGGCCGGGACAGGGCGCAGATACGCAGTATTTT.

Concerning this clone: An end of the junction does not agree with germline; a read error may underlie this. This chain links TRBV2 with TRBJ2-7, with 12 bases fitting TRBD2. CDR3 length equals 13 residues. From germline, CDR1 is SNHLY and CDR2 FYNNEI. CDR3 bases: TGTGCCAGCAGCCCAGGACTAGCGGGGCCCCCCCACTTC. It encodes CASSPGLAGPPHF.

This clone showed up just a few times. The genes are TRBV28 and TRBJ1-6; D gene uncertain. This CDR3 is built from 14 residues. V lost 7 bases to trimming and J lost 7 bases, with 14 bases between them. The germline V gene has CDR1 MDHEN and CDR2 SYDVKM. The CDR3 nucleotides are TGTGCCAGCACCGTCAGCGAATTAAATTCACCCCTCCACTTT. As protein: CASTVSELNSPLHF.

V is TRBV2 and J is TRBJ1-6; D unresolved. Trimming removed 7 bases at V and 7 bases at J, with 17 bases between. This CDR3 contains 15 residues. Germline CDR1 reads SNHLY; CDR2 reads FYNNEI. The DNA for the CDR3 is TGTGCCAGCACCAGGACGGTCTCGGGGAATTCACCCCTCCACTTT. Encoded protein: CASTRTVSGNSPLHF.

The chain joins TRBV10-1 to TRBJ2-1; 10 bases align to TRBD2. The junction had 6 bases not matched to a gene; V was cut back by 2 bases and J by 8 bases. CDR1 and CDR2 (germline): WNHNN, SYGVQD (reference sequence). The CDR3 extends over 15 amino acids. The CDR3: CASSETSGTDDEQFF. The CDR3 DNA sequence: TGCGCCAGCAGTGAGACTAGCGGGACGGACGATGAGCAGTTCTTC.